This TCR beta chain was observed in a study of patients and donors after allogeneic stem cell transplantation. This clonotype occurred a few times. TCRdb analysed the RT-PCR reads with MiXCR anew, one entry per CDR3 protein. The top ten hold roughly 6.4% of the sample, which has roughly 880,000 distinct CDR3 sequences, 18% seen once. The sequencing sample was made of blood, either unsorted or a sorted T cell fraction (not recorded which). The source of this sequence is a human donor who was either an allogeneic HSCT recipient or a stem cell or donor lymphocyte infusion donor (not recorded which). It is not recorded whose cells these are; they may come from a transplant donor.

Here the CDR3 reads CASSQEEGRNTEAFF. The CDR3 DNA follows: TGCGCCAGCAGCCAAGAGGAGGGGAGGAACACTGAAGCTTTCTTT. V gene TRBV4-3 combines with J gene TRBJ1-1, with TRBD1 as a possible D gene (5 bases). CDR3 length: 15 amino acids. V dropped 0 bases and J dropped 1 base, with 9 bases sitting between them. Germline lookup yields CDR1 LGHNA and CDR2 YSLEER.